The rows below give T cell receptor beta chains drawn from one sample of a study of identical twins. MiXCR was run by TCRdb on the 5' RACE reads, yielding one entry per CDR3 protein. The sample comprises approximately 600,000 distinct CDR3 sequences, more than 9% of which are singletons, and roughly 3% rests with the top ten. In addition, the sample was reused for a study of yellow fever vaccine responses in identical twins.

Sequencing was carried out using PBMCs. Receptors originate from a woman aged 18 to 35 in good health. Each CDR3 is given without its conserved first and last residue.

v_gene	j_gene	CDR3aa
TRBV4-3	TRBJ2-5	ASSYVAGDQETQY
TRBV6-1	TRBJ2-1	ASSDGTLAVQYNEQF
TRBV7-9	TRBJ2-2	ASRPDGTNTGELF
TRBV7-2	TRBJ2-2	ASSLTSGVNTGELF
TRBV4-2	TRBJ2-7	ASSQEVGPAGGEQY
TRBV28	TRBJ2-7	ASRPDRAGSYEQY
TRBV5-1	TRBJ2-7	ASSSGTGDSYEQY
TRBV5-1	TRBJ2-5	ASNDGGSGETQY
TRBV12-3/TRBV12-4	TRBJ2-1	ASSPGGQYNEQF
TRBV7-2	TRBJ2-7	ASTDVGWNYEQY
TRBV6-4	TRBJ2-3	ASSRDKGTDTQY
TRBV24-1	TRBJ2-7	ATSQDTRPYEQY
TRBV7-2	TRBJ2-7	ASSPYGAGGVVEQY
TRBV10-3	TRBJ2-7	AISDRGGDSFNEQY
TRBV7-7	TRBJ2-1	ASSHTMGSEQF
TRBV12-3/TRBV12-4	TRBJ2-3	ASSSETDTQY
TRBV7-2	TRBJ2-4	ASSLIAGLAKNIQY
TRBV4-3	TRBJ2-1	ASSQEGLAGANEQF
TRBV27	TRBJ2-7	ASSGPGASHPHEQY
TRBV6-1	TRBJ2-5	ASSQRLRAPPETQY
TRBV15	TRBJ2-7	ATSRGNGDADEQY
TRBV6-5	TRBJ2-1	ASSYQGTGGNEQF
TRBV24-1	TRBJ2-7	ATSDSSRDEQY
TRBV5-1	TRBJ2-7	ASSYRDSASEQY
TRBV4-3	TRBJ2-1	ASSQVGTDEQF
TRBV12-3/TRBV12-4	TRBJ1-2	ASSFGGLAGGYT
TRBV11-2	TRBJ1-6	ASSSDGGGARSPLH
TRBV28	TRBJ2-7	ASLSSAGGPYEQY
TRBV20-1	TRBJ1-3	SANERSSGNTIY
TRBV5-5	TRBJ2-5	ASSPKPEETQY
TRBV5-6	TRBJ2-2	ASSLDVGEFTGELF
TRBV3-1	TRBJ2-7	ASSPDRGGFSYEQY